These T cell receptor beta chains were read from a single sample in a study of Graves' ophthalmopathy and Graves' hyperthyroidism. TCRdb reprocessed the multiplex PCR reads via MiXCR and lists one record per CDR3 protein. The sample carries around 600,000 distinct CDR3 sequences, about 38% recorded once. Sequencing used peripheral blood. These receptors all come from an adult man with Graves' ophthalmopathy. The CDR3 runs from the conserved cysteine through the conserved F or W. D genes are given only for firm matches.

v_gene	j_gene	d_gene	CDR3aa
TRBV20-1	TRBJ1-6	-	CCASSQGQPLNGSPLHF
TRBV24-1	TRBJ1-5	-	CATSDNYSNQPQHF
TRBV13	TRBJ2-5	-	CASSPTRTTAETQYF
TRBV7-9	TRBJ2-7	-	CASSSLDGYEQYF
TRBV19	TRBJ2-2	-	CASSIGGHGELFF
TRBV20-1	TRBJ2-5	-	CSAYRDTQETQYF
TRBV25-1	TRBJ1-1	-	CASSSRGALLTEAFF
TRBV19	TRBJ1-5	TRBD1	CASARDRDSNQPQHF
TRBV12-3/TRBV12-4	TRBJ2-2	TRBD2	CASSSAGRDTGELFF
TRBV12-3/TRBV12-4	TRBJ2-5	TRBD2	CASSFQRGGGETQYF
TRBV2	TRBJ1-4	TRBD1	CASSAPGTGGKENEKLFF
TRBV29-1	TRBJ1-4	TRBD1	CSVLRTGELFF
TRBV7-9	TRBJ2-7	-	CASSLASRGGGYEQYF
TRBV5-8	TRBJ1-2	TRBD1	CASSDGTGGLIYGYTF
TRBV7-2	TRBJ2-7	-	CASSLGDVAGSYEQYF
TRBV4-1	TRBJ1-2	-	CASSQLPGPIYGYTF
TRBV10-3	TRBJ1-2	TRBD1	CAIRNTGDGYGYTF
TRBV19	TRBJ1-1	-	CASSIQTIPFRDDTEAFF
TRBV12-3/TRBV12-4	TRBJ1-3	-	CASSTPGVFSGNTIYF
TRBV20-1	TRBJ1-2	-	CSAREQIYGYTF
TRBV14	TRBJ1-1	TRBD1	CASSQHTGGQMNTEAFF
TRBV12-5	TRBJ1-1	-	CASGNRVGLMNTEAFF
TRBV10-3	TRBJ2-2	-	CAIRKGQITGELFF
TRBV4-1	TRBJ1-2	TRBD1	CASSQGTGEGYTF
TRBV4-1	TRBJ2-7	-	CASSQDGTRGYEQYF
TRBV10-3	TRBJ1-5	TRBD1	CASSSEGADQPQHF
TRBV6-1	TRBJ2-5	TRBD1	CASTFGQGLQETQYF
TRBV20-1	TRBJ1-1	-	CSALNRDWDTEAFF
TRBV10-3	TRBJ1-2	TRBD1	CASSVGQAVANYGYTF
TRBV19	TRBJ2-5	-	CASGTDETQYF
TRBV12-5	TRBJ1-5	-	CASGLGANPFQPQHF
TRBV15	TRBJ1-2	-	CATSRGASYGYTF
TRBV2	TRBJ2-3	TRBD1	CASSRTGWGSTDTQYF
TRBV25-1	TRBJ2-3	TRBD2	CASSHRPGATGTSGATDTQYF
TRBV25-1	TRBJ1-2	TRBD1	CASSTGTGLYGYTF
TRBV25-1	TRBJ1-1	-	CASSEFGGTEAFF
TRBV10-3	TRBJ2-7	-	CAITQVPLCYEQYF
TRBV10-3	TRBJ2-7	TRBD2	CASSRGTSSRKEQYF
TRBV7-2	TRBJ2-5	TRBD2	CASRMGTSGTDTQYF
TRBV10-1	TRBJ2-5	-	CASSEWLAEETQYF
TRBV7-9	TRBJ1-2	-	CASSLEGSGYTF
TRBV19	TRBJ2-3	-	CASSMRDSSTDTQYF
TRBV11-2	TRBJ1-2	TRBD1	CASSQVRTGGSYGYTF
TRBV4-3	TRBJ1-2	-	CASSQDHRTQYYTF
TRBV2	TRBJ1-2	-	CASATGGNGYTF
TRBV12-3/TRBV12-4	TRBJ2-7	-	CASSRLSYEQYF
TRBV20-1	TRBJ2-7	TRBD2	CSARVLAGGPSYEQYF
TRBV7-3	TRBJ2-6	-	CASSGGVAGANVLTF
TRBV19	TRBJ2-2	-	CASSTDSVDEAGELFF
TRBV2	TRBJ1-6	TRBD1	CASSLGQLYSPLHF
TRBV2	TRBJ2-7	TRBD1	CASSERLGQGGEAYEQYF
TRBV3-1	TRBJ2-5	-	CASRQSVVSSRDQYF
TRBV29-1	TRBJ2-5	-	CSVEDQAGTLETQYF